This TCR beta chain was sequenced in a study of T cells in narcolepsy. At the level of the study: Patients with NT1 or NT2 and healthy control donors were enrolled.

The protocol was immunoSEQ multiplex PCR, while the TCRdb copy is restricted to in-frame clones and leaves out a portion. The sample has 30,000 to 45,000 clones; about 85% are singletons. Regarding the study as a whole: Blood of same and different patients, but not healthy controls, reportedly held recurring autoreactive clonotypes.

With regard to this clone: Its cognate antigen is unknown.

The receptor's source is a human donor with narcolepsy. What was sequenced was CD45RA- memory CD4+ T cells from PBMCs.

The CDR3 DNA is TGCGCCAGCAGCCTTAGACAGGGGCGATCCTACAATGAGCAGTTCTTC. It encodes CASSLRQGRSYNEQFF. J is TRBJ2-1 and V is TRBV5-1; 8 bases agree with TRBD1. Germline assignment: CDR1 SGHRS and CDR2 YFSETQ. V was clipped by 4 bases and J by 1 base; unmatched bases: 7. CDR3 size: 16 residues.